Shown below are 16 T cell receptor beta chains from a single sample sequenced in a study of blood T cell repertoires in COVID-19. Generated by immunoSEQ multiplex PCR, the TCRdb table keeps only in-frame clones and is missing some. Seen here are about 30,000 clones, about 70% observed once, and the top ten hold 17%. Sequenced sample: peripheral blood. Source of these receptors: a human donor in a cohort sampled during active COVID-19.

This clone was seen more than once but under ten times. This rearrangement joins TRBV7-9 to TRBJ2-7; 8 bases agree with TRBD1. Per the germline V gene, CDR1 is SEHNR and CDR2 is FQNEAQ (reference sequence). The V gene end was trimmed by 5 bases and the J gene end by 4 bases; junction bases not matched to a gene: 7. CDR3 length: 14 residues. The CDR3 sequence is CASSPWQGAYEQYF. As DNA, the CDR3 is TGTGCCAGCAGCCCGTGGCAGGGGGCGTACGAGCAGTACTTC.

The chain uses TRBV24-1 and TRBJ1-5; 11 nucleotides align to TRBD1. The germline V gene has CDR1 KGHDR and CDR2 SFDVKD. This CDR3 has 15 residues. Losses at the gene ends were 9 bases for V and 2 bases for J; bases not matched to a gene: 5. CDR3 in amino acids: CATQGTGGGNQPQHF. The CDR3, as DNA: TGTGCCACCCAAGGGACAGGGGGAGGCAATCAGCCCCAGCATTTT.

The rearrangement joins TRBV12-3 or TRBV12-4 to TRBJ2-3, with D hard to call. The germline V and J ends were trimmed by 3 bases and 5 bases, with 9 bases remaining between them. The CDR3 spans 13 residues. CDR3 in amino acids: CASSFAVRDTQYF. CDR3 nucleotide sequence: TGTGCCAGCAGTTTCGCGGTGAGAGATACGCAGTATTTT.

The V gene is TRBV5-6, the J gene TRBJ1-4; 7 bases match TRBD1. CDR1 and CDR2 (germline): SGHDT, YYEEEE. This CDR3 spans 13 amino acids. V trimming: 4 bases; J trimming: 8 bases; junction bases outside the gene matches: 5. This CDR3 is CASSGGTDEKLFF. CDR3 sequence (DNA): TGTGCCAGCAGCGGGGGGACAGACGAAAAACTGTTTTTT.

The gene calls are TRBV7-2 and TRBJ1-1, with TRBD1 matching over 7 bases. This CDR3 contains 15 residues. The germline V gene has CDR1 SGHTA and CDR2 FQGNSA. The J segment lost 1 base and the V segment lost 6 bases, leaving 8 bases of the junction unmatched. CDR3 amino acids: CASRVTGTANTEAFF. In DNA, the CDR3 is TGTGCCAGCAGGGTTACCGGGACAGCGAACACTGAAGCTTTCTTT.

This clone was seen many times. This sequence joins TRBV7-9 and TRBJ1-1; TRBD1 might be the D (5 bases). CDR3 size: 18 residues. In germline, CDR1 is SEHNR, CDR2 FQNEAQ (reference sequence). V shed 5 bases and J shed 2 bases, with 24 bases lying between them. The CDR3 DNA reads TGTGCCAGCAGCCCGACTTTTGGGGACTGGGGCTATAACACTGAAGCTTTCTTT. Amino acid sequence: CASSPTFGDWGYNTEAFF.

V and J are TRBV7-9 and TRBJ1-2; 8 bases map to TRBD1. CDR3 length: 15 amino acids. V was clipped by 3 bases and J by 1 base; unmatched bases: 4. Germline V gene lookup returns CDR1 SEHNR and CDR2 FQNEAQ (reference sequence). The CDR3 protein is CASSFGTGVNYGYTF. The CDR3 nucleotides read TGTGCCAGCAGCTTCGGGACAGGAGTTAACTATGGCTACACCTTC.

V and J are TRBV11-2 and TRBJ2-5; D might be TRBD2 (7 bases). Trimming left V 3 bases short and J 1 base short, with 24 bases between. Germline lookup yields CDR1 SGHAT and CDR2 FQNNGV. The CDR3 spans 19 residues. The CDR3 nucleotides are TGTGCCAGCAGCTTTGGAGGGGGGGGACATGCCCTAATCCAAGAGACCCAGTACTTC. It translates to CASSFGGGGHALIQETQYF.

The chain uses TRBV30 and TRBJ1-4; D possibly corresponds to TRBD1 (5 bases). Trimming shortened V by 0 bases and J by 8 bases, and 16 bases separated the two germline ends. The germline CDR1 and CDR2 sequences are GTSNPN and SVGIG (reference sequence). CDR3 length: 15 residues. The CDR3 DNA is TGTGCCTGGAGTGTTAACCAGGGAGGTGCCGAAAAACTGTTTTTT. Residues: CAWSVNQGGAEKLFF.

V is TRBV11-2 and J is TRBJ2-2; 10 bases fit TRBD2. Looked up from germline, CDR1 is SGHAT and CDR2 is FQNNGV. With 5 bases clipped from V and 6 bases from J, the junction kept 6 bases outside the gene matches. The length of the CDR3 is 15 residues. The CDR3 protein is CASSRLAGLAGELFF. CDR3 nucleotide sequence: TGTGCCAGCAGCAGACTAGCGGGTCTTGCCGGGGAGCTGTTTTTT. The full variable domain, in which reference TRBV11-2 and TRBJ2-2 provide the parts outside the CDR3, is EAGVAQSPRYKIIEKRQSVAFWCNPISGHATLYWYQQILGQGPKLLIQFQNNGVVDDSQLPKDRFSAERLKGVDSTLKIQPAKLEDSAVYLCASSRLAGLAGELFFGEGSRLTVL.

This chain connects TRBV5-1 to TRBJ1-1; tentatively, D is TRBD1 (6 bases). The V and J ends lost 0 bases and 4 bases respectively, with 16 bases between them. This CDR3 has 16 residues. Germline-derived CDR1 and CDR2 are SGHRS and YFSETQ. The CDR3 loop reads CASSLGSTGSGTEAFF. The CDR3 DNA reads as TGCGCCAGCAGCTTGGGTTCGACAGGTAGTGGCACTGAAGCTTTCTTT.

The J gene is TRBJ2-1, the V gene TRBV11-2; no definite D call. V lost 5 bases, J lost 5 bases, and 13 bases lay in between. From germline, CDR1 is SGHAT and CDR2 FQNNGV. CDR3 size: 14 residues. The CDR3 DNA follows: TGTGCCAGCAGCCGAGCACGCCCCAACAATGAGCAGTTCTTC. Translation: CASSRARPNNEQFF.

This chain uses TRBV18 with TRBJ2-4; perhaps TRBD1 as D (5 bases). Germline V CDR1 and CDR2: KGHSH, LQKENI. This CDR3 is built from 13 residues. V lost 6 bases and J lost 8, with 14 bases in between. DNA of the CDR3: TGTGCCAGCTCCAGGGATTTTCGGGACATTCAGTACTTC. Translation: CASSRDFRDIQYF.

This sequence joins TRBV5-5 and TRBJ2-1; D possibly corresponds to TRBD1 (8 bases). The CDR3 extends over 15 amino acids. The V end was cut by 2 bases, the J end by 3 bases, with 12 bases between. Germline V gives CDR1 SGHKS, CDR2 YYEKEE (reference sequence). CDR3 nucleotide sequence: TGTGCCAGCAGCTTAAACAGGGGGGGCTACAATGAGCAGTTCTTC. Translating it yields CASSLNRGGYNEQFF.

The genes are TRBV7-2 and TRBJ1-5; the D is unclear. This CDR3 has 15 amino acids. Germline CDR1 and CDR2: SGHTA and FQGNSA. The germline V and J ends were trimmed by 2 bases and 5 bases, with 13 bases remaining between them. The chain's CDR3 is CASSLSLGVYQPQHF. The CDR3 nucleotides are TGTGCCAGCAGCTTATCCCTGGGAGTCTATCAGCCCCAGCATTTT.

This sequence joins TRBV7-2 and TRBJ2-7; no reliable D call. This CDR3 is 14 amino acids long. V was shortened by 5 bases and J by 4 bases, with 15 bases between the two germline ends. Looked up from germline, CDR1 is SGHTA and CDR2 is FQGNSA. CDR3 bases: TGTGCCAGCAGCCCAGGTATCGCTTCATACGAGCAGTACTTC. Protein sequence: CASSPGIASYEQYF.